Shown below are 20 T cell receptor beta chains from a single sample sequenced in a study of T cells in Graves' hyperthyroidism and ophthalmopathy (dated by TCRdb to between 2017 and 2020). Receptor amplification or capture employed multiplex PCR. Sequencing instrument: Illumina HiSeq 2000. TCR beta CDR3 regions were amplified from RNA transcripts. The first round of RT-PCR for the TCR CDR3 was performed with the HTBI primer set and the Qiagen OneStep RT-PCR kit. TCRdb reprocessing: public reads trimmed at Q25 with fastp, clones called with MiXCR, in-frame beta chains kept. Rows merge per CDR3 protein into single entries with the most common DNA and genes. The sample includes more than 300,000 distinct CDR3 sequences, with roughly 15% observed a single time. The top ten clonotypes cover about 20% of the sample. The material sequenced was blood. The receptors shown here come from a woman aged 30 to 39 with Graves' ophthalmopathy.

This clonotype was counted ten times or more. The gene calls are TRBV18 and TRBJ1-1; D is perhaps TRBD1 (5 bases). V lost 6 bases to trimming and J lost 1 base, with 18 bases between them. CDR1 is KGHSH, CDR2 LQKENI, per germline. The CDR3 covers 16 residues. CDR3 DNA: TGTGCCAGCTCCAACCGCGAAGGGGTTTGGAACACTGAAGCTTTCTTT. Amino acid sequence: CASSNREGVWNTEAFF. Full variable domain (missing parts from reference TRBV18 and TRBJ1-1): NAGVMQNPRHLVRRRGQEARLRCSPMKGHSHVYWYRQLPEEGLKFMVYLQKENIIDESGMPKERFSAEFPKEGPSILRIQQVVRGDSAAYFCASSNREGVWNTEAFFGQGTRLTVV.

Many counts were recorded for this clonotype. The V and J genes are TRBV6-1 and TRBJ1-1; D is unresolved. The CDR3 loop spans 11 amino acids. The V gene's germline CDR1 is MNHNS and CDR2 SASEGT. The ends were cut back, 8 bases at V and 8 bases at J, with 12 bases in the middle. The CDR3 region has the DNA TGTGCCAGCCGCCGGGGAGGAGAAGCTTTCTTT. Protein sequence: CASRRGGEAFF.

The chain has TRBV7-9 and TRBJ1-1; D may be TRBD1 (5 bases). Trimming cost V 5 bases and J 7 bases, with 17 bases left between them. CDR1 SEHNR and CDR2 FQNEAQ come from the germline V gene (reference sequence). The CDR3 has 14 residues. The CDR3 DNA reads as TGTGCCAGCAGCCCCGGGACCGTAGAAGTTGAAGCTTTCTTT. As protein: CASSPGTVEVEAFF.

This clonotype was found many times. The chain is built from TRBV28 and TRBJ1-2, with D possibly TRBD1 on 5 matching bases. The CDR3 length is 13 residues. Trimming stripped 3 bases from V and 6 bases from J, with 11 bases between. In germline, CDR1 is MDHEN, CDR2 SYDVKM. The CDR3 here is CASSFGGIDGYTF. The CDR3 bases are TGTGCCAGCAGTTTTGGGGGTATCGATGGCTACACCTTC.

The rearrangement links TRBV2 to TRBJ2-3, with 11 bases fitting TRBD2. Germline CDR1 reads SNHLY; CDR2 reads FYNNEI. The V gene end was trimmed by 1 base and the J gene end by 6 bases; junction bases not matched to a gene: 0. This CDR3 is 14 amino acids long. CDR3 in DNA: TGTGCCAGCAGTGAAGGACTAGCGGGGGATACGCAGTATTTT. It yields the protein CASSEGLAGDTQYF. The full variable domain, with the rest looked up from reference TRBV2 and TRBJ2-3, is EPEVTQTPSHQVTQMGQEVILRCVPISNHLYFYWYRQILGQKVEFLVSFYNNEISEKSEIFDDQFSVERPDGSNFTLKIRSTKLEDSAMYFCASSEGLAGDTQYFGPGTRLTVL.

This clonotype was seen at least ten times. The genes are TRBV5-1 and TRBJ1-4, with D maybe TRBD1 (5 bases). Germline V gene data show CDR1 as SGHRS and CDR2 as YFSETQ. V was cut by 2 bases and J by 3 bases, with 11 bases left in between. The CDR3 covers 15 residues. CDR3 DNA sequence: TGCGCCAGCAGCTTTTTGGGGACTCCTAATGAAAAACTGTTTTTT. Translated, it gives CASSFLGTPNEKLFF.

This clonotype was counted many times. The rearrangement joins TRBV12-3 or TRBV12-4 to TRBJ1-5, with D possibly TRBD1 on 6 matching bases. CDR3 length: 16 amino acids. V shed 6 bases and J shed 2 bases, with 17 bases lying between them. The CDR3, as DNA: TGTGCCAGCAGCCCTGACCCGGGACAACGCAATCAGCCCCAGCATTTT. This sequence encodes CASSPDPGQRNQPQHF.

This clonotype was detected many times. The chain joins TRBV6-1 to TRBJ1-6, with no clear D. Trimming took 0 bases from V and 8 from J, leaving 14 bases between them. CDR3 size: 16 residues. Germline assignment: CDR1 MNHNS and CDR2 SASEGT. For the CDR3, the DNA is TGTGCCAGCAGTGAAGCTAGGGAGAGGGTTGATTCACCCCTCCACTTT. Translated, it gives CASSEARERVDSPLHF.

This clonotype has a count of ten or more. The rearrangement uses TRBV5-1 and TRBJ2-1; perhaps D is TRBD1 or TRBD2 (6 bases each). Trimming cost V 4 bases and J 2 bases, with 16 bases left between them. This CDR3 comprises 16 residues. Germline CDR1 reads SGHRS; CDR2 reads YFSETQ. Written as DNA, the CDR3 is TGCGCCAGCAGCCGGAGGTGGGGGGCCACCTACAATGAGCAGTTCTTC. Encoded protein: CASSRRWGATYNEQFF.

This clonotype was recorded at least ten times. The chain couples TRBV7-2 to TRBJ2-5; TRBD2 agrees at 10 bases. Looked up from germline, CDR1 is SGHTA and CDR2 is FQGNSA. The CDR3 has 16 residues. The V and J ends lost 0 bases and 4 bases, in that order; junction bases with no gene match: 5. CDR3 amino acids: CASSLATAGGSETQYF. CDR3 DNA: TGTGCCAGCAGCTTAGCGACAGCGGGGGGGTCAGAGACCCAGTACTTC. Using reference TRBV7-2 and TRBJ2-5 for the parts outside the CDR3, the full variable domain is GAGVSQSPSNKVTEKGKDVELRCDPISGHTALYWYRQSLGQGLEFLIYFQGNSAPDKSGLPSDRFSAERTGGSVSTLTIQRTQQEDSAVYLCASSLATAGGSETQYFGPGTRLLVL.

The chain joins TRBV18 to TRBJ1-2, with TRBD1 as a possible D gene (5 bases). The CDR3 totals 17 residues. Trimming pared 0 bases from V and 8 bases from J, leaving 22 bases between. CDR1 is KGHSH and CDR2 is LQKENI in the germline V gene. The CDR3 DNA reads as TGTGCCAGCTCACCACCGTCTGGGACGGCCCAGATGAGCGGCTACACCTTC. It specifies CASSPPSGTAQMSGYTF.

This clonotype was seen many times. The chain joins TRBV3-1 to TRBJ2-3; 9 bases are a match to TRBD1. Looked up from germline, CDR1 is LGHDT and CDR2 is YNNKEL (reference sequence). The CDR3 extends over 16 amino acids. V trimming: 4 bases; J trimming: 2 bases; junction bases outside the gene matches: 7. CDR3 sequence: CASSPRQGGYTDTQYF. The DNA of the CDR3 is TGTGCCAGCAGCCCCCGACAGGGGGGGTACACAGATACGCAGTATTTT.

This clonotype was detected ten times or more. The chain has TRBV18 and TRBJ2-2; a possible D gene is TRBD1 (6 bases). Trimming cost V 4 bases and J 0 bases, with 9 bases left between them. Germline loops: CDR1 KGHSH, CDR2 LQKENI. The CDR3 covers 15 residues. The chain's CDR3 is CASSRDRSNTGELFF. The CDR3 bases are TGTGCCAGCTCACGAGACAGGTCGAACACCGGGGAGCTGTTTTTT.

The V gene is TRBV27, the J gene TRBJ1-2; tentatively, D is TRBD1 (5 bases). The CDR3 loop spans 13 amino acids. The germline V gene encodes CDR1 MNHEY and CDR2 SMNVEV (reference sequence). V was cut by 10 bases and J by 4 bases, with 16 bases left in between. CDR3 coding DNA: TGTGCCACTCACACGTCAGGGCTCTATGGCTACACCTTC. Protein product: CATHTSGLYGYTF.

The V gene is TRBV28, the J gene TRBJ1-1; 8 positions match TRBD1. The CDR3 consists of 14 residues. V dropped 0 bases and J dropped 3; count of bases not matched to a gene: 0. Looked up from germline, CDR1 is MDHEN and CDR2 is SYDVKM. Written as DNA, the CDR3 is TGTGCCAGCAGTTTATGGACAGGGGACACTGAAGCTTTCTTT. As protein: CASSLWTGDTEAFF.

Ten or more counts support this clonotype. The rearrangement joins TRBV6-1 to TRBJ2-5; a weak D match, TRBD1 (5 bases). Germline V gene lookup returns CDR1 MNHNS and CDR2 SASEGT. The CDR3 sequence is 13 residues long. V lost 10 bases and J lost 1, with 13 bases in between. The CDR3 loop reads CATPRQPQETQYF. In DNA, the CDR3 is TGTGCCACCCCCAGACAGCCCCAAGAGACCCAGTACTTC.

This clonotype has at least ten counts. This chain uses TRBV30 with TRBJ1-1; no clear D. Germline CDR1 is GTSNPN and CDR2 is SVGIG (reference sequence). This CDR3 is built from 17 residues. The V end lost 2 bases, the J end lost 1 base, and 20 bases lay between the germline ends. The CDR3, as DNA: TGTGCCTGGAGTCCCTCCTCCCTTTCCTGGGGGAACACTGAAGCTTTCTTT. It is translated as CAWSPSSLSWGNTEAFF.

The CDR3 nucleotides are TGTGCCAGCAGTTACCTCGGGGTTGATACGCAGTATTTT. Protein product: CASSYLGVDTQYF. V usage is TRBV6-2 or TRBV6-3 and J usage is TRBJ2-3, with a weak D call TRBD2 (5 bases). The CDR3 has 13 residues. Trimming removed 2 bases from V and 6 bases from J, with 9 bases in between. CDR1 MNHEY and CDR2 SVGEGT come from the germline V gene.

The V gene is TRBV6-1, the J gene TRBJ1-6; TRBD1 matches at 9 bases. V trimming: 5 bases; J trimming: 8 bases; junction bases outside the gene matches: 4. CDR3 length equals 14 residues. The germline gives CDR1 MNHNS, CDR2 SASEGT. For the CDR3, the DNA is TGTGCCAGCAGTACACAGGGGGCCGATTCACCCCTCCACTTT. As protein: CASSTQGADSPLHF.

A remark on this clonotype: This may be a read error, as it is one base from a much larger clone. The rearrangement links TRBV12-3 or TRBV12-4 to TRBJ2-3; 10 nucleotides align to TRBD2. V was pared by 6 bases and J by 6 bases, with 9 bases of the junction left unmatched. This CDR3 contains 15 residues. CDR3 coding DNA: TGTGCCAGCAGACTACTAGCGGGGTATAAGGATACGCAGTATTTT. Its protein product is CASRLLAGYKDTQYF.